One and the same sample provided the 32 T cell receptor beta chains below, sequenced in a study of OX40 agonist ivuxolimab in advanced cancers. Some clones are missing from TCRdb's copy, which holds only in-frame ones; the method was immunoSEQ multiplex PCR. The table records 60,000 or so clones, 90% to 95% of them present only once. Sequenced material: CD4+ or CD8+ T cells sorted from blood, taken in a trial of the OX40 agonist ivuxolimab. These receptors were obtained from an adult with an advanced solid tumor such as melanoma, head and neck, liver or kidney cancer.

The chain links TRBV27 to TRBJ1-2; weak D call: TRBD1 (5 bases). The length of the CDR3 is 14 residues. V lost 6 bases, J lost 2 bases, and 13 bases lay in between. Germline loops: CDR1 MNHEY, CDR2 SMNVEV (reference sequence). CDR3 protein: CASRPGAINYGYTF. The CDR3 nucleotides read TGTGCCAGCAGACCCGGGGCCATAAACTATGGCTACACCTTC.

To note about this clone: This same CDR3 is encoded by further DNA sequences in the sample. Written as DNA, the CDR3 is TGTGCCAGTAGTATCAGTCACTATGGCTACACCTTC. This encodes CASSISHYGYTF. The chain links TRBV19 to TRBJ1-2; D is unclear. The CDR3 totals 12 residues. The germline V and J ends were trimmed by 3 bases and 3 bases, with 5 bases remaining between them. CDR1 is LNHDA and CDR2 is SQIVND in the germline V gene (reference sequence).

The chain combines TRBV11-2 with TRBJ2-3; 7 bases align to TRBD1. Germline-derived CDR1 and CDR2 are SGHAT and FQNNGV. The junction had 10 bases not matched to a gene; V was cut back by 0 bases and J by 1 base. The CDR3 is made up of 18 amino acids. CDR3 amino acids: CASSLDRGQPGGTDTQYF. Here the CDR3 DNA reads TGTGCCAGCAGCTTAGATAGGGGACAGCCAGGTGGCACAGATACGCAGTATTTT.

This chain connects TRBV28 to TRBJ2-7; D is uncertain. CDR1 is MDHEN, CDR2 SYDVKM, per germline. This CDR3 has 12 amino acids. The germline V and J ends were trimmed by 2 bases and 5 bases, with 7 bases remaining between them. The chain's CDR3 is CASSLRTDEQYF. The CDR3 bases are TGTGCCAGCAGTTTACGAACAGACGAGCAGTACTTC.

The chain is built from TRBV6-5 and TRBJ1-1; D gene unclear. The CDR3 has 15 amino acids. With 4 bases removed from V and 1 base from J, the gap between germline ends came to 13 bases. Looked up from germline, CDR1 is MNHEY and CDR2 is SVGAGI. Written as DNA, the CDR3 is TGTGCCAGCAGTTTCGGGAGAGGACCGAACACTGAAGCTTTCTTT. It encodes CASSFGRGPNTEAFF.

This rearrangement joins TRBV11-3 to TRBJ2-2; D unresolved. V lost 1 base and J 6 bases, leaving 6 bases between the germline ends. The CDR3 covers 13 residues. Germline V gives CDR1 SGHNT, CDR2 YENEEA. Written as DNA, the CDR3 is TGTGCCAGCAGCTTAGGACCATCCGGGGAGCTGTTTTTT. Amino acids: CASSLGPSGELFF.

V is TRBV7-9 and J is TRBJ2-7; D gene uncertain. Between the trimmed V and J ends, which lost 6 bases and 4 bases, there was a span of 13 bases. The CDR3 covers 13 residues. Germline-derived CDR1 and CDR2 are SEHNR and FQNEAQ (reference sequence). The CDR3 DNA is TGTGCCAGCAGTTCCATGGCCGAATACGAGCAGTACTTC. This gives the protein CASSSMAEYEQYF.

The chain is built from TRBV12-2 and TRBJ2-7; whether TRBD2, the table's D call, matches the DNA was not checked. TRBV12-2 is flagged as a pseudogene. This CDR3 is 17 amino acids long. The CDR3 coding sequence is TGTGCAAGTCGCTTAGATAGTAGCGGGAGGAGCTCCTACGAGCAGTACTTC. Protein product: CASRLDSSGRSSYEQYF.

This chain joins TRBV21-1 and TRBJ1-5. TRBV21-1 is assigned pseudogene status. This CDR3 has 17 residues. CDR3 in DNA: TGTGCCAGCAGCCCTCGATGGATCGACGTACCCCATCAGCCCCAGCATTTT. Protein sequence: CASSPRWIDVPHQPQHF.

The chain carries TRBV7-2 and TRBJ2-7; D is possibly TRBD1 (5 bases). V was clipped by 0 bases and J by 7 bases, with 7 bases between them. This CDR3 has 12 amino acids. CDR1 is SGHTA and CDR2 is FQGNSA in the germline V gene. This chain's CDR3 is CASSLASGEQYF. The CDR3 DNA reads TGTGCCAGCAGCTTAGCTTCAGGGGAGCAGTACTTC.

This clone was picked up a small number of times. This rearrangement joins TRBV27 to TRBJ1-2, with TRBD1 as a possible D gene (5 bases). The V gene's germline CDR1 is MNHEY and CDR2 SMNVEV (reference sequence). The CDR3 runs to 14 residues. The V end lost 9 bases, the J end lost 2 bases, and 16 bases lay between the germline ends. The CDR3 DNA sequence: TGTGCCAGTGCGACGGGGGGTTTAAACTATGGCTACACCTTC. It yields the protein CASATGGLNYGYTF.

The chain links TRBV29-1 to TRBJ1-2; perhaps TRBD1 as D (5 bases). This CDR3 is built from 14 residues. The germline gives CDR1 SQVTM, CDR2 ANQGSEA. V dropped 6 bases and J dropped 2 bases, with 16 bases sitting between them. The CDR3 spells CSVGGENRNYGYTF. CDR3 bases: TGCAGCGTGGGGGGGGAGAACAGAAACTATGGCTACACCTTC.

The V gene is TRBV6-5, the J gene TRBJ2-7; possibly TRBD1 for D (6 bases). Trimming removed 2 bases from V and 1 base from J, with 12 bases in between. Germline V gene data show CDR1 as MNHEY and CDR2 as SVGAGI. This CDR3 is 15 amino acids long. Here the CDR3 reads CASSYLGTPSYEQYF. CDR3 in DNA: TGTGCCAGCAGTTACCTGGGGACACCATCCTACGAGCAGTACTTC.

The CDR3 DNA reads TGTGCCAGCAGTCACAGGGGGCTAAGCAATCAGCCCCAGCATTTT. This encodes CASSHRGLSNQPQHF. This chain uses TRBV28 with TRBJ1-5; 9 nucleotides line up with TRBD1. The CDR3 runs to 15 residues. Per the germline V gene, CDR1 is MDHEN and CDR2 is SYDVKM. Trimming took 5 bases from V and 1 from J; bases not matched to a gene: 3. Filled out from reference TRBV28 and TRBJ1-5, the complete variable domain reads DVKVTQSSRYLVKRTGEKVFLECVQDMDHENMFWYRQDPGLGLRLIYFSYDVKMKEKGDIPEGYSVSREKKERFSLILESASTNQTSMYLCASSHRGLSNQPQHFGDGTRLSIL.

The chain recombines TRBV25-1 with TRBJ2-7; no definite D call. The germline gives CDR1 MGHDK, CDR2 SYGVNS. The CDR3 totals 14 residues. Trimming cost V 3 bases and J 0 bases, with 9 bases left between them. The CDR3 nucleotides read TGTGCCAGCAGTGACCAGACATACTCCTACGAGCAGTACTTC. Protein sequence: CASSDQTYSYEQYF.

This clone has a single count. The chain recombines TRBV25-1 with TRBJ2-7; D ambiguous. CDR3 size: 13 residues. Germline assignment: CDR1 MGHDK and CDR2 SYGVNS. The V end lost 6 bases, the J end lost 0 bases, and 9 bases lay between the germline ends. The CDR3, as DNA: TGTGCCAGCAGGGAGCAGGTCTCCTACGAGCAGTACTTC. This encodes CASREQVSYEQYF.

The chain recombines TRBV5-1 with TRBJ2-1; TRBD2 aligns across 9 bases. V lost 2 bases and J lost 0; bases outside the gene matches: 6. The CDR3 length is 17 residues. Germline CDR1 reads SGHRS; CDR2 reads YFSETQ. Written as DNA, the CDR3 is TGCGCCAGCAGCTTCCCGAATAGCGGGAGCTCCTACAATGAGCAGTTCTTC. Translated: CASSFPNSGSSYNEQFF.

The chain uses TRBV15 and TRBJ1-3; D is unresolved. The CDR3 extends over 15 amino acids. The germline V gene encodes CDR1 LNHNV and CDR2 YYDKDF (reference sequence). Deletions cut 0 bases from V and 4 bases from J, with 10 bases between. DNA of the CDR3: TGTGCCACCAGCAGAGATCTACTCGCGGGAAACACCATATATTTT. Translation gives CATSRDLLAGNTIYF. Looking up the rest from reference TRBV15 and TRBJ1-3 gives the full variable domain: DAMVIQNPRYQVTQFGKPVTLSCSQTLNHNVMYWYQQKSSQAPKLLFHYYDKDFNNEADTPDNFQSRRPNTSFCFLDIRSPGLGDTAMYLCATSRDLLAGNTIYFGEGSWLTVV.

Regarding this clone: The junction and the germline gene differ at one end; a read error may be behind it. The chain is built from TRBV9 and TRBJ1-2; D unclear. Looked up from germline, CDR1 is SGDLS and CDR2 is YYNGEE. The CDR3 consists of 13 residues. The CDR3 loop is CASSAVPNYDYTF. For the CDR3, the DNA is TGTGCCAGCAGCGCTGTCCCTAACTATGACTACACCTTC.

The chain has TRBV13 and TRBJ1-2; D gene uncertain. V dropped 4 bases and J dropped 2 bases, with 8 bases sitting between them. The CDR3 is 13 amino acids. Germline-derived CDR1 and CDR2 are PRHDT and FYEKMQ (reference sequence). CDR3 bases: TGTGCCAGCAGCTCGAGAGAGAACTATGGCTACACCTTC. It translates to CASSSRENYGYTF.

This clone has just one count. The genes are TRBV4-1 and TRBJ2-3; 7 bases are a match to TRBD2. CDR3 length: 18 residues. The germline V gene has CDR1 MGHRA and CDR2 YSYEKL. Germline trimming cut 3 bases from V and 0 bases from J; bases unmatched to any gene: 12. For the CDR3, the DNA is TGCGCCAGCAGCCACGAATCGGGGGGAGCGGTAAGCACAGATACGCAGTATTTT. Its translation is CASSHESGGAVSTDTQYF.

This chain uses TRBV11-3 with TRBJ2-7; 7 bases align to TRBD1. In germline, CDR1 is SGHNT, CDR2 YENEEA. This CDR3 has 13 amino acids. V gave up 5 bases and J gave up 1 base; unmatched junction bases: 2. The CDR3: CASSDRDSYEQYF. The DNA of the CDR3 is TGTGCCAGCAGCGACAGGGATTCCTACGAGCAGTACTTC.

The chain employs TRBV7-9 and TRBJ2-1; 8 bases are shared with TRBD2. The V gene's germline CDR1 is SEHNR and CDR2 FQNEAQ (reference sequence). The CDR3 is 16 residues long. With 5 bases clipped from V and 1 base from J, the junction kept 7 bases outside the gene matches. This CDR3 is CASSLSGSPSYNEQFF. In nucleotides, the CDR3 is TGTGCCAGCAGCCTGAGCGGGAGCCCTTCCTACAATGAGCAGTTCTTC. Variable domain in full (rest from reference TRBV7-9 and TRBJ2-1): DTGVSQNPRHKITKRGQNVTFRCDPISEHNRLYWYRQTLGQGPEFLTYFQNEAQLEKSRLLSDRFSAERPKGSFSTLEIQRTEQGDSAMYLCASSLSGSPSYNEQFFGPGTRLTVL.

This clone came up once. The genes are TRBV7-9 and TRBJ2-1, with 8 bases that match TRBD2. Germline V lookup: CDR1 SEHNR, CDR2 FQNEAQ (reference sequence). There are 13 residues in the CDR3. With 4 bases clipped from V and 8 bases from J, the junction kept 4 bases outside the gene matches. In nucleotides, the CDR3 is TGTGCCAGCAGCTCCGGACTAGCACATGAGCAGTTCTTC. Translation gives CASSSGLAHEQFF. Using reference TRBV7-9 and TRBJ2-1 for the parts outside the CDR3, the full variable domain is DTGVSQNPRHKITKRGQNVTFRCDPISEHNRLYWYRQTLGQGPEFLTYFQNEAQLEKSRLLSDRFSAERPKGSFSTLEIQRTEQGDSAMYLCASSSGLAHEQFFGPGTRLTVL.

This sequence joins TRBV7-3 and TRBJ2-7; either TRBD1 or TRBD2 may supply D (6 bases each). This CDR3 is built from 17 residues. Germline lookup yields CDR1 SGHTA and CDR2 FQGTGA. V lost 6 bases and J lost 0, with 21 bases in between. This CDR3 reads CASRPYGLAGHSYEQYF. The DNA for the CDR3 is TGTGCCAGCAGACCTTATGGGTTGGCGGGACACTCCTACGAGCAGTACTTC.

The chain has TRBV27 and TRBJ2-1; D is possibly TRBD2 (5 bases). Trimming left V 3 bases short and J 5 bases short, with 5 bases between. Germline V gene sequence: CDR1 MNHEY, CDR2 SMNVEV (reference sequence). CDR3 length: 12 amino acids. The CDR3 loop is CASSFSDNEQFF. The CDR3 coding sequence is TGTGCCAGCAGTTTTAGCGACAATGAGCAGTTCTTC.

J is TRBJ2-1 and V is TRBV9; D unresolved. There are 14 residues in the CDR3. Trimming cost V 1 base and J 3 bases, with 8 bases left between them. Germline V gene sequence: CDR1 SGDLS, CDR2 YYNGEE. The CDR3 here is CASSVRGVYNEQFF. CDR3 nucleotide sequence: TGTGCCAGCAGCGTACGAGGAGTCTACAATGAGCAGTTCTTC.

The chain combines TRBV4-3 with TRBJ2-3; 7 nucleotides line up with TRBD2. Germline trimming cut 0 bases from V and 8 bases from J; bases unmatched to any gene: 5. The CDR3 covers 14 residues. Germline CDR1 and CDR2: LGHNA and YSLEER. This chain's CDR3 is CASSQDGGEGTQYF. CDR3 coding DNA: TGCGCCAGCAGCCAAGATGGAGGGGAGGGTACGCAGTATTTT.

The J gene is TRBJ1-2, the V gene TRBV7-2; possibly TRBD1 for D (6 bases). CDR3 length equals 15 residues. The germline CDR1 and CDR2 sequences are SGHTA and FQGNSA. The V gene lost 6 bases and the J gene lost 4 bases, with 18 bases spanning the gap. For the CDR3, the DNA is TGTGCCAGCAGTTTCCCACAGGGCCGTTTCTATGGCTACACCTTC. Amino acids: CASSFPQGRFYGYTF.

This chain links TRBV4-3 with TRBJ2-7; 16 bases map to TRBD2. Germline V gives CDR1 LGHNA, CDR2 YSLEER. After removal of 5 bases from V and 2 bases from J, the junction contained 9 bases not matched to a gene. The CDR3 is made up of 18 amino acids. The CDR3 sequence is CASSKLSGTSGRAYEQYF. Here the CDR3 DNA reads TGCGCCAGCAGCAAACTTTCGGGGACTAGCGGGAGGGCCTACGAGCAGTACTTC.

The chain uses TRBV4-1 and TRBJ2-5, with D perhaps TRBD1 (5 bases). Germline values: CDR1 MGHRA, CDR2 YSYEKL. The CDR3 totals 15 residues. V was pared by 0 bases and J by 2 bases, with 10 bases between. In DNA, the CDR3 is TGCGCCAGCAGCCAAGATAAGACAGTACAAGAGACCCAGTACTTC. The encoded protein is CASSQDKTVQETQYF.

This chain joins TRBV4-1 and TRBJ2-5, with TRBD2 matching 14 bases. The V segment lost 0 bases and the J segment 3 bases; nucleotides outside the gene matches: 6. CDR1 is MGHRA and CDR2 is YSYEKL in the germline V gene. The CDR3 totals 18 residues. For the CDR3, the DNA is TGCGCCAGCAGCCAAGAGACTAGCGGGAGGGTTCCCAAAGAGACCCAGTACTTC. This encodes CASSQETSGRVPKETQYF.